The 19 T cell receptor beta chains below come from one sample, sequenced in a study of identical twins. TCRdb re-called the 5' RACE reads with MiXCR, one entry per CDR3 protein. Among fewer than 500,000 distinct CDR3 sequences, roughly 26% were seen once, and the ten largest hold just under 3%. These data also featured in a second study, about T cells expressing NK-cell markers.

Sequences were obtained from CD4+ T cells sorted from blood. The receptors were sampled from a young woman in good health.

This clonotype was counted between two and nine times. The chain links TRBV12-3 or TRBV12-4 to TRBJ1-3; the D is unclear. The CDR3 length is 13 residues. The CDR3 sequence is CASGKFGGNTIYF. In DNA, the CDR3 is TGTGCTAGCGGGAAGTTTGGTGGAAACACCATATATTTT.

The chain uses TRBV20-1 and TRBJ2-1, with TRBD1 identical over 8 bases. CDR1 is DFQATT and CDR2 is SNEGSKA in the germline V gene (reference sequence). The CDR3 covers 14 residues. The junction had 10 bases not matched to a gene; V was cut back by 2 bases and J by 10 bases. This chain's CDR3 is CSARRPTGVREQFF. Written as DNA, the CDR3 is TGCAGTGCTAGAAGACCGACAGGGGTCCGGGAGCAGTTCTTC.

This clonotype was seen more than once but under ten times. The chain couples TRBV7-2 to TRBJ1-1; 7 positions agree with TRBD1. The V gene end was trimmed by 5 bases and the J gene end by 4 bases; junction bases not matched to a gene: 13. The germline CDR1 and CDR2 sequences are SGHTA and FQGNSA. The CDR3 is made up of 16 amino acids. CDR3 nucleotide sequence: TGTGCCAGCAGCCAAAGGCTCACAGGGGTAGGCACTGAAGCTTTCTTT. It codes for CASSQRLTGVGTEAFF.

The chain employs TRBV7-2 and TRBJ1-6; 8 bases are shared with TRBD1. The CDR3 is 15 amino acids. V lost 3 bases to trimming and J lost 8 bases; unmatched junction nucleotides: 6. Germline V gene sequence: CDR1 SGHTA, CDR2 FQGNSA. CDR3 loop: CASSFGGQGYSPLHF. The CDR3 nucleotides read TGTGCCAGCAGCTTTGGTGGACAGGGCTATTCACCCCTCCACTTT.

This chain joins TRBV5-8 and TRBJ2-3, with 9 nucleotides matching TRBD1. V lost 1 base, J lost 5 bases, and 5 bases stayed unmatched. Germline CDR1 SGHTS, CDR2 YDEGEE. The CDR3 consists of 15 residues. The CDR3 region is CASSLRLDRGDTQYF. Here the CDR3 DNA reads TGTGCCAGCAGCTTGCGGTTGGACAGGGGAGATACGCAGTATTTT.

The chain links TRBV9 to TRBJ1-2; 7 bases agree with TRBD1. In germline, CDR1 is SGDLS, CDR2 YYNGEE. V shed 4 bases and J 3 bases; nucleotides not matched to a gene: 9. The CDR3 totals 15 residues. The CDR3 bases are TGTGCCAGCAGCTCCCGGGACAGAGAGTACTATGGCTACACCTTC. Residues: CASSSRDREYYGYTF.

The chain links TRBV10-3 to TRBJ2-2; TRBD1 might be the D (6 bases). V lost 7 bases to trimming and J lost 1 base, with 10 bases between them. CDR1 is ENHRY, CDR2 SYGVKD, per germline. The CDR3 is made up of 14 amino acids. The CDR3 DNA is TGTGCCATCACTAAGGACAGGAACACCGGGGAGCTGTTTTTT. Translation: CAITKDRNTGELFF.

This clonotype was seen a single time. This chain links TRBV6-1 with TRBJ1-6, with TRBD1 matching 7 bases. CDR1 and CDR2 (germline): MNHNS, SASEGT. The ends lost 2 bases at V and 8 bases at J; junction bases unmatched: 6. CDR3 length equals 15 residues. CDR3 in amino acids: CASSEWSTGDSPLHF. DNA for the CDR3: TGTGCCAGCAGTGAATGGAGCACAGGGGATTCACCCCTCCACTTT.

This chain links TRBV7-2 with TRBJ1-1; D is ambiguous. This CDR3 is built from 15 residues. Trimming took off 5 bases at V and 1 base at J, with 14 bases between the two ends. In germline, CDR1 is SGHTA, CDR2 FQGNSA. The CDR3 coding sequence is TGTGCCAGCAGCCTCAGGATCTCCCCGAACACTGAAGCTTTCTTT. It specifies CASSLRISPNTEAFF.

The chain couples TRBV19 to TRBJ2-1; 8 bases fit TRBD2. The CDR3 runs to 15 residues. Germline-derived CDR1 and CDR2 are LNHDA and SQIVND (reference sequence). With 1 base clipped from V and 9 bases from J, the junction kept 8 bases outside the gene matches. The DNA of the CDR3 is TGTGCCAGTAGTATAGGAGGCGGACTAGCACGTGAGCAGTTCTTC. It yields the protein CASSIGGGLAREQFF. The full variable domain, its missing parts supplied by reference TRBV19 and TRBJ2-1, is DGGITQSPKYLFRKEGQNVTLSCEQNLNHDAMYWYRQDPGQGLRLIYYSQIVNDFQKGDIAEGYSVSREKKESFPLTVTSAQKNPTAFYLCASSIGGGLAREQFFGPGTRLTVL.

This clonotype appeared a few times. The chain uses TRBV12-3 or TRBV12-4 and TRBJ1-1; 9 bases line up with TRBD1. The CDR3 is 14 residues long. The junction had 6 bases not matched to a gene; V was cut back by 6 bases and J by 4 bases. The CDR3 is CASRSRQGGTEAFF. The CDR3 DNA sequence: TGTGCCAGCAGGTCTAGACAGGGGGGCACTGAAGCTTTCTTT.

J is TRBJ1-1 and V is TRBV5-1, with D uncertain. The germline V gene has CDR1 SGHRS and CDR2 YFSETQ. This CDR3 contains 14 residues. Trimming removed 0 bases at V and 4 bases at J, with 10 bases between. The CDR3 reads CASSLVPTRTEAFF. Written as DNA, the CDR3 is TGCGCCAGCAGCTTGGTACCCACCCGCACTGAAGCTTTCTTT.

This clonotype was picked up a small number of times. The chain recombines TRBV4-3 with TRBJ1-3, with D possibly being TRBD1 (5 bases). From germline, CDR1 is LGHNA and CDR2 YSLEER. The CDR3 contains 15 residues. V was shortened by 0 bases and J by 6 bases, with 12 bases between the two germline ends. CDR3 in amino acids: CASSQDIRGTNTIYF. Written as DNA, the CDR3 is TGCGCCAGCAGCCAAGATATTCGGGGGACAAACACCATATATTTT.

This clonotype has more than one count but fewer than ten. The chain links TRBV18 to TRBJ2-2; D tentatively fits TRBD1 or TRBD2 (5 bases each). The CDR3 contains 15 residues. V lost 2 bases to trimming and J lost 4 bases, with 11 bases between them. Germline CDR1 reads KGHSH; CDR2 reads LQKENI. CDR3: CASSPDSGITGELFF. The CDR3 nucleotides read TGTGCCAGCTCACCAGACAGCGGTATCACCGGGGAGCTGTTTTTT.

The V call is TRBV5-1, the J call TRBJ2-7, with a weak D call TRBD1 (6 bases). Trimming cost V 4 bases and J 6 bases, with 11 bases left between them. Germline CDR1 reads SGHRS; CDR2 reads YFSETQ. The CDR3 runs to 12 residues. CDR3 region: CASSATGLEQYF. For the CDR3, the DNA is TGCGCCAGCAGCGCAACAGGGCTCGAGCAGTACTTC.

The rearrangement links TRBV6-1 to TRBJ1-2; D is unresolved. Trimming removed 1 base from V and 4 bases from J, with 10 bases in between. The CDR3 consists of 14 residues. The germline V gene has CDR1 MNHNS and CDR2 SASEGT. The CDR3, as DNA: TGTGCCAGCAGTGAAGGGGCCACCCTCTATGGCTACACCTTC. This translates into CASSEGATLYGYTF.

This clonotype was detected ten times or more. The rearrangement links TRBV10-3 to TRBJ1-1; D gene unclear. This CDR3 has 15 amino acids. Trimming left V 3 bases short and J 0 bases short, with 11 bases between. Germline V gene lookup returns CDR1 ENHRY and CDR2 SYGVKD. The CDR3 here is CAISDPGTLNTEAFF. The CDR3 DNA is TGTGCCATCAGTGACCCAGGTACCTTGAACACTGAAGCTTTCTTT.

V is TRBV7-8 and J is TRBJ2-2, with D perhaps matching TRBD1 or TRBD2 (6 bases each). The CDR3 has 16 amino acids. V shed 4 bases and J shed 4 bases, with 16 bases lying between them. CDR1 is SGHVS, CDR2 FQNEAQ, per germline. The CDR3 coding sequence is TGTGCCAGCAGCTCCGGGAGCAGGGGTCCCACCGGGGAGCTGTTTTTT. Encoded protein: CASSSGSRGPTGELFF. Based on the CDR3 plus reference TRBV7-8 and TRBJ2-2, the full variable domain is GAGVSQSPRYKVAKRGQDVALRCDPISGHVSLFWYQQALGQGPEFLTYFQNEAQLDKSGLPSDRFFAERPEGSVSTLKIQRTQQEDSAVYLCASSSGSRGPTGELFFGEGSRLTVL.

This chain links TRBV15 with TRBJ2-1; TRBD1 matches 12 bases. The CDR3 runs 15 residues. Germline trimming cut 3 bases from V and 9 bases from J; bases unmatched to any gene: 6. Germline V gene sequence: CDR1 LNHNV, CDR2 YYDKDF (reference sequence). CDR3 DNA: TGTGCCACCAGCAGGGGGGACAGGGGGCTGCTTGAGCAGTTCTTC. Amino acids: CATSRGDRGLLEQFF.